This TCR beta chain was recorded in a study of blood T cell repertoires in COVID-19. Study overall: PBMCs, B-cell-depleted T cells, or T cells provided the cDNA or gDNA that made up the material.

CDR1 is SGHNT and CDR2 is YYREEE in the germline V gene (reference sequence). There are 15 residues in the CDR3. The trim removed 4 bases at V and 1 base at J, leaving 8 bases unmatched. Per the original methods: The assay estimated nucleated cells by amplifying reference gene primers. Generated by immunoSEQ multiplex PCR, the TCRdb table keeps only in-frame clones and is missing some. V and J calls and clone size are copied from that table; D and trimming were computed from the DNA. The sample lists over 65,000 clones, approximately 78% seen once, with about a third in the top ten. Seattle cases were enrolled at active infection and followed longitudinally.

The sample taken for sequencing was peripheral blood. The sequence came from a man aged 55-75 years with COVID-19, enrolled during active disease. This chain uses TRBV5-4 with TRBJ2-7; 7 nucleotides line up with TRBD1. The DNA for the CDR3 is TGTGCCAGCAGCCCAAGGACAGGCGGGTCCTACGAGCAGTACTTC. This sequence encodes CASSPRTGGSYEQYF. The entire variable domain, with the rest obtained from reference TRBV5-4 and TRBJ2-7, is as follows: ETGVTQSPTHLIKTRGQQVTLRCSSQSGHNTVSWYQQALGQGPQFIFQYYREEENGRGNFPPRFSGLQFPNYSSELNVNALELDDSALYLCASSPRTGGSYEQYFGPGTRLTVT.